This TCR beta chain comes out of a study of glioma-infiltrating T cells. Trimming took 0 bases from V and 1 from J, leaving 10 bases between them. The CDR3 runs 15 residues. In germline, CDR1 is KGHSH, CDR2 LQKENI. Study-wide results and limits: Only very few CDR3 sequences appeared in both tissue and blood. Gliomas, especially low-grade, showed above-expected tissue-blood divergence; non-neoplastic patients showed below.

This clonotype appeared a few times. What it recognizes is unknown. Using RNA template, CDR3s of TCR alpha and beta were amplified with iRepertoire arm-PCR. One-step reverse transcription and amplification started from around 100-400 ng of tissue mRNA or PBMC total RNA. Each CDR3 protein gets one entry after TCRdb re-called the multiplex PCR reads with MiXCR. The table shows about 110,000 distinct CDR3 sequences, with under 30% occurring only once. This chain links TRBV18 with TRBJ2-7; no clear D. The clonotype comes from a human donor with low-grade glioma or glioblastoma, undergoing nonglioma brain surgery, or in good health (not recorded which). Input material: glioma tissue, nonneoplastic brain tissue, or PBMCs (not recorded which). The chain's CDR3 is CASSPPIRDSYEQYF. DNA for the CDR3: TGTGCCAGCTCACCACCAATAAGGGATTCCTACGAGCAGTACTTC.